This TCR beta chain was documented in a study of control samples from healthy donors and cancer patients (dated by TCRdb to 2018 to 2020). The germline V gene supplies CDR1 SGDLS and CDR2 YYNGEE. Deletion took 1 base off V and 2 bases off J, with a span of 10 bases between the germline ends. The CDR3 runs 15 amino acids, cysteine and phenylalanine included. Of all the DNA, just the CDR3 is kept, 45 bases in frame from base 1. The library was produced with the immunoSEQ multiplex PCR assay. Drawn from immuneACCESS, this table holds only the in-frame rearrangements with V and J called that TCRdb kept. Clones are partly lost; checked studies trace under half to an unresolved V gene and leave the rest unexplained. The sample contains more than 80,000 clones, more than 80% of them found a single time. The ten largest clonotypes hold 6.5% to 9.5% of the sample. Note on this clone: This receptor's antigen is unknown. No much larger clone is present one base from it, and per-base qualities are unavailable.

Sequenced material: blood. The V and J genes are TRBV9 and TRBJ2-1; there is no confident call for the D gene. The receptor was isolated from a man younger than 35 in good health. Here is the DNA: TGTGCCAGCAGCGTATATAGCCGACCCTACAATGAGCAGTTCTTC. It codes for CASSVYSRPYNEQFF.